The 18 T cell receptor beta chains listed next were all sequenced from one sample in a study of somatic mutations in T cells in chronic GVHD. This table comes from immunoSEQ multiplex PCR, and its TCRdb copy is limited to in-frame clones, with some not included. Of 1,500 to 2,000 clones listed, around two thirds were seen once; the top ten hold 45% to 70%. Sequenced material: CD8+ T cells from blood. Receptors were obtained from a male patient aged 45-60 years with chronic graft-versus-host disease. Some T cells may be graft donor cells.

V is TRBV27 and J is TRBJ2-7, with D tentatively TRBD2 (5 bases). V was shortened by 3 bases and J by 3 bases, with 9 bases between the two germline ends. Germline CDR1 and CDR2: MNHEY and SMNVEV (reference sequence). The length of the CDR3 is 13 residues. The CDR3 DNA is TGTGCCAGCAGTTTCGGGGTGCACTACGAGCAGTACTTC. It specifies CASSFGVHYEQYF.

The chain joins TRBV7-4 to TRBJ1-2, with D possibly matching TRBD1 (5 bases). The V gene lost 4 bases and the J gene lost 3 bases, with 15 bases spanning the gap. Germline-derived CDR1 and CDR2 are SGHVT and SQSDAQ. This CDR3 is 15 amino acids long. Written as DNA, the CDR3 is TGTGCCAGCAGCTCGAGCAGCGGGACCCACTATGGCTACACCTTC. Its translation is CASSSSSGTHYGYTF.

The chain employs TRBV4-2 and TRBJ1-2; 8 bases are shared with TRBD1. This CDR3 comprises 14 residues. CDR1 is LGHNA and CDR2 is YNFKEQ in the germline V gene. J was trimmed by 4 bases and V by 5 bases; bases with no gene match: 6. The DNA for the CDR3 is TGTGCCAGCAGCTTGACAGGGGTCGTCTATGGCTACACCTTC. This encodes CASSLTGVVYGYTF.

The V and J genes are TRBV29-1 and TRBJ2-7; D is uncertain. Germline CDR1 and CDR2: SQVTM and ANQGSEA. This CDR3 region has 14 residues. Trimming shortened V by 5 bases and J by 0 bases, and 14 bases separated the two germline ends. The CDR3 region has the DNA TGCAGCGTTCCCGACCCAGGAAGCTCCTACGAGCAGTACTTC. Encoded protein: CSVPDPGSSYEQYF.

The chain employs TRBV4-3 and TRBJ2-7; 9 nucleotides align to TRBD1. This CDR3 contains 14 residues. CDR1 LGHNA and CDR2 YSLEER come from the germline V gene. V lost 3 bases to trimming and J lost 3 bases; unmatched junction nucleotides: 3. In nucleotides, the CDR3 is TGCGCCAGCAGCCAGGGACAGGGTAGCTACGAGCAGTACTTC. Its protein product is CASSQGQGSYEQYF.

This chain uses TRBV13 with TRBJ2-1; D may be TRBD1 (7 bases). Germline CDR1 is PRHDT and CDR2 is FYEKMQ (reference sequence). This CDR3 has 15 amino acids. Trimming shortened V by 5 bases and J by 1 base, and 12 bases separated the two germline ends. CDR3 DNA sequence: TGTGCCAGCAGCGTCGCGGGACAGTCCTACAATGAGCAGTTCTTC. Its translation is CASSVAGQSYNEQFF.

In this sample, this clone is medium-sized. In nucleotides, the CDR3 is TGCGCCAGCAGCCAAGACTGGCAGGGCCATAATCAGCCCCAGCATTTT. It translates to CASSQDWQGHNQPQHF. This chain connects TRBV4-1 to TRBJ1-5; D may be TRBD1 (5 bases). Trimming pared 0 bases from V and 4 bases from J, leaving 13 bases between. The CDR3 has 16 residues. In germline, CDR1 is MGHRA, CDR2 YSYEKL.

In DNA, the CDR3 is TGTGCCAGCAGCTTCGGGTCTGAAGCTTTCTTT. Translating it yields CASSFGSEAFF. V gene TRBV5-5 combines with J gene TRBJ1-1; no reliable D call. V was shortened by 2 bases and J by 6 bases, with 5 bases between the two germline ends. This CDR3 region has 11 residues. Germline V gene data show CDR1 as SGHKS and CDR2 as YYEKEE (reference sequence).

This rearrangement joins TRBV28 to TRBJ2-3; 10 bases align to TRBD1. Unmatched junction bases numbered 8, after V lost 6 bases and J lost 2 bases. CDR3 length equals 16 residues. The germline V gene encodes CDR1 MDHEN and CDR2 SYDVKM. Written as DNA, the CDR3 is TGTGCCAGCAGACGTCCCGGGACAGGGGCCACAGATACGCAGTATTTT. It specifies CASRRPGTGATDTQYF.

This clone has a handful of counts. The chain couples TRBV9 to TRBJ2-5; the D is unclear. The V and J ends lost 0 bases and 4 bases respectively, with 10 bases between them. CDR1 is SGDLS and CDR2 is YYNGEE in the germline V gene. The CDR3 loop spans 14 amino acids. The CDR3: CASSVENGGETQYF. Written as DNA, the CDR3 is TGTGCCAGCAGCGTAGAGAACGGTGGAGAGACCCAGTACTTC.

The count of this clone is one. V and J are TRBV7-6 and TRBJ1-4; 9 bases agree with TRBD1. The V gene end was trimmed by 4 bases and the J gene end by 10 bases; junction bases not matched to a gene: 7. CDR1 and CDR2 (germline): SGHVS, FNYEAQ. This CDR3 is 14 amino acids long. The CDR3 DNA reads TGTGCCAGCAGCTCCGGGACAGGGCCCGGAAAACTGTTTTTT. Encoded protein: CASSSGTGPGKLFF.

The chain combines TRBV14 with TRBJ2-7; a possible D gene is TRBD2 (6 bases). Germline CDR1 SGHDN, CDR2 FVKESK. Trimming removed 5 bases at V and 2 bases at J, with 13 bases between. This CDR3 has 14 amino acids. CDR3 bases: TGTGCCAGCAGCTCCGGGACTTTGGCCTACGAGCAGTACTTC. Its protein product is CASSSGTLAYEQYF.

For this clone: At the DNA level, this CDR3 is encoded by other sequences in the same sample as well. The chain carries TRBV5-4 and TRBJ2-7; D is possibly TRBD1 (6 bases). The CDR3 is 13 residues long. In germline, CDR1 is SGHNT, CDR2 YYREEE (reference sequence). The V end lost 4 bases, the J end lost 6 bases, and 14 bases lay between the germline ends. The CDR3 loop is CASSEAQGSEQYF. CDR3 sequence (DNA): TGTGCCAGCAGCGAAGCACAGGGTAGCGAGCAGTACTTC.

The rearrangement uses TRBV4-1 and TRBJ2-5, with 10 nucleotides matching TRBD2. The J call is uncertain, as TRBJ2-7 better fits the DNA end. Per the germline V gene, CDR1 is MGHRA and CDR2 is YSYEKL. The CDR3 consists of 16 residues. CDR3 nucleotide sequence: TGCGCCAGCAGCCAAGAGGCTAGCGGGGGCACGTACGAGCAGTACTTC. The encoded protein is CASSQEASGGTYEQYF.

This chain links TRBV7-2 with TRBJ1-2; TRBD1 might be the D (5 bases). The V gene's germline CDR1 is SGHTA and CDR2 FQGNSA. The ends were cut back, 4 bases at V and 3 bases at J, with 15 bases in the middle. The CDR3 extends over 15 amino acids. The CDR3: CASSSSSGTHYGYTF. CDR3 coding DNA: TGTGCCAGCAGCTCGAGCAGCGGGACCCACTATGGCTACACCTTC.

This clone was counted a few times. This likely came from a read error, as a far larger clone is one base away. In DNA form, the CDR3 reads TGTGCCAGCAGCTCGAGCAGCGGGACCCACTATGGCTACTCCTTC. Protein product: CASSSSSGTHYGYSF. The chain recombines TRBV5-4 with TRBJ1-2; possible D gene TRBD1, 5 bases. This CDR3 region has 15 residues. Germline V gene sequence: CDR1 SGHNT, CDR2 YYREEE (reference sequence).

The chain is built from TRBV7-2 and TRBJ1-1, with D perhaps TRBD1 (5 bases). CDR1 is SGHTA, CDR2 FQGNSA, per germline. Trimming removed 1 base at V and 3 bases at J, with 15 bases between. This CDR3 contains 16 residues. The CDR3 is CASSLVGDGSYTEAFF. CDR3 DNA sequence: TGTGCCAGCAGCTTAGTTGGGGACGGGAGCTACACTGAAGCTTTCTTT.

This clone was observed a single time. The chain recombines TRBV5-6 with TRBJ2-1, with a possible D match to TRBD1 (6 bases). V lost 2 bases, J lost 6 bases, and 6 bases lay in between. The germline V gene encodes CDR1 SGHDT and CDR2 YYEEEE. This CDR3 is 12 amino acids long. The CDR3 bases are TGTGCCAGCAGCTTAGGGGGCAATGAGCAGTTCTTC. Translation: CASSLGGNEQFF.